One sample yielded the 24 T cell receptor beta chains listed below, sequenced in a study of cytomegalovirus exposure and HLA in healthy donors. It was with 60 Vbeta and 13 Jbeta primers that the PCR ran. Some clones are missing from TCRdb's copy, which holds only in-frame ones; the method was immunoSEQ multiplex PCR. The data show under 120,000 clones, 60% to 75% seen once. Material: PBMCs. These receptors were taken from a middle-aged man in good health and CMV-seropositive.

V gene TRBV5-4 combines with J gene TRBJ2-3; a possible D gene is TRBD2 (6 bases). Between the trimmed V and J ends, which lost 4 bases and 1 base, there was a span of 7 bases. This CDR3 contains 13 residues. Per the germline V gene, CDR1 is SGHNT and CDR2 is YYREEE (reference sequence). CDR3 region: CASSPGGTDTQYF. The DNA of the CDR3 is TGTGCCAGCAGCCCGGGGGGCACAGATACGCAGTATTTT.

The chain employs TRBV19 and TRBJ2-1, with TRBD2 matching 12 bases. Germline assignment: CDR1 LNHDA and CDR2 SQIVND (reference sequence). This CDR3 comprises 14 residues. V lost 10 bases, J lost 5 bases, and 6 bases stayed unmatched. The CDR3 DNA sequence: TGTGCCACCGCAACTAGCGGGAGGAACAATGAGCAGTTCTTC. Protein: CATATSGRNNEQFF.

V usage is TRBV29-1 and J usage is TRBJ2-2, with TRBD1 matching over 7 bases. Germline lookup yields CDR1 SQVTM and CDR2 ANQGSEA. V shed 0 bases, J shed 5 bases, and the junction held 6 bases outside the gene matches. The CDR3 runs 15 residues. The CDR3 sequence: CSVEDLMTGTGELFF. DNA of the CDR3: TGCAGCGTTGAAGACCTAATGACAGGGACCGGGGAGCTGTTTTTT.

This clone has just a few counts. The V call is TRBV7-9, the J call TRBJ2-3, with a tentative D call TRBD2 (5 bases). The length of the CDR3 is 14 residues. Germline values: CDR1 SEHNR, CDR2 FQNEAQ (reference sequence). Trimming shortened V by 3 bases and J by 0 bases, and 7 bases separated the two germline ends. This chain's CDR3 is CASSFWTSTDTQYF. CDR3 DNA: TGTGCCAGCAGCTTTTGGACTAGCACAGATACGCAGTATTTT.

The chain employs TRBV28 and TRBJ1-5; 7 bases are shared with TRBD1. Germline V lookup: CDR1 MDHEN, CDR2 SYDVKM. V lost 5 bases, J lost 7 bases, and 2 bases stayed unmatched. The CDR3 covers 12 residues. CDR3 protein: CASSTGDQPQHF. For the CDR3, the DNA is TGTGCCAGCAGTACAGGGGACCAGCCCCAGCATTTT.

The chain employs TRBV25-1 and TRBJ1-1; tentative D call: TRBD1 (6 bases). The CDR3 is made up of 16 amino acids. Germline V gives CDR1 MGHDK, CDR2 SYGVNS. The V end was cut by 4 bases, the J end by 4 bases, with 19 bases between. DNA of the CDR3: TGTGCCAGCAGTGCCCCCGGGGGGGCCACTCGCACTGAAGCTTTCTTT. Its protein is CASSAPGGATRTEAFF.

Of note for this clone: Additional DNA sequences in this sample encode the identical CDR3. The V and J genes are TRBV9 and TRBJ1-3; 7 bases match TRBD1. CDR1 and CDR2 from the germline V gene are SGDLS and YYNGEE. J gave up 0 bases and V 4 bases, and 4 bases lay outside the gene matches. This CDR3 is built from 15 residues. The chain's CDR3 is CASSPTGSSGNTIYF. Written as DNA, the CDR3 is TGTGCCAGCAGCCCGACAGGGAGCTCTGGAAACACCATATATTTT.

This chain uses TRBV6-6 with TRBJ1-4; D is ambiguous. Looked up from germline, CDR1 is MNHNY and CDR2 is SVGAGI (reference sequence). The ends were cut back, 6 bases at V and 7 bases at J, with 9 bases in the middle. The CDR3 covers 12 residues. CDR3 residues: CASSLSGEKLFF. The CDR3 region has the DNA TGTGCCAGCAGCCTATCGGGTGAAAAACTGTTTTTT.

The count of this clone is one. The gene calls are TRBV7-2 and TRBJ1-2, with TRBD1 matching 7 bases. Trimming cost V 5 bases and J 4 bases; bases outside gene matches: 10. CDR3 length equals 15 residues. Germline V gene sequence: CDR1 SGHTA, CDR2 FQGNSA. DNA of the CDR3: TGTGCCAGCAGCGTTCCTCCCGGGACAGTCTATGGCTACACCTTC. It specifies CASSVPPGTVYGYTF.

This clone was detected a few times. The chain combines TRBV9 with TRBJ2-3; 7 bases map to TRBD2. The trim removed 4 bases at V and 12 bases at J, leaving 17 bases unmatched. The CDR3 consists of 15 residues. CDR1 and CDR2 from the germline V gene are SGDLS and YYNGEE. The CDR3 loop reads CASSQDVGSGNRQYF. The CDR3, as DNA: TGTGCCAGCAGCCAAGACGTAGGAAGCGGGAACCGTCAGTATTTT.

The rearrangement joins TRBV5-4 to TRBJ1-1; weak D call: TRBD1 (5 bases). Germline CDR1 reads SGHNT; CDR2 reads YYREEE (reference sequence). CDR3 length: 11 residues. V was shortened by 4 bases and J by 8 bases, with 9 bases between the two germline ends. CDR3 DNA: TGTGCCAGCAGCGTCGGGGGGGAAGCTTTCTTT. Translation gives CASSVGGEAFF.

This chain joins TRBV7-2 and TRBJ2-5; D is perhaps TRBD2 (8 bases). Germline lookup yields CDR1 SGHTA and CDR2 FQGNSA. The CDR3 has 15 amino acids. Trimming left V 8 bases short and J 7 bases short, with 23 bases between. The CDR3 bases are TGTGCCAGCGACAGAGAACTAGCGGCAGGGGGGACCCAGTACTTC. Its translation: CASDRELAAGGTQYF.

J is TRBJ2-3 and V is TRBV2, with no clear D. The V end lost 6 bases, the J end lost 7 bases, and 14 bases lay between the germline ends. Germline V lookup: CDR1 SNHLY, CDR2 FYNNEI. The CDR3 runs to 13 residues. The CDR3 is CASRDFKRNTQYF. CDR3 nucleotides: TGTGCCAGCAGGGATTTCAAGAGGAATACGCAGTATTTT.

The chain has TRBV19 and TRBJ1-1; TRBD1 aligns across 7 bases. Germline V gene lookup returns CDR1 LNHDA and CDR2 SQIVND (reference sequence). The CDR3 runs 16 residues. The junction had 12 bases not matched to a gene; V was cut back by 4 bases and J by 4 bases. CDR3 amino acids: CASSNERGLGVTEAFF. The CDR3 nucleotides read TGTGCCAGTAGTAATGAAAGGGGGCTCGGGGTCACTGAAGCTTTCTTT.

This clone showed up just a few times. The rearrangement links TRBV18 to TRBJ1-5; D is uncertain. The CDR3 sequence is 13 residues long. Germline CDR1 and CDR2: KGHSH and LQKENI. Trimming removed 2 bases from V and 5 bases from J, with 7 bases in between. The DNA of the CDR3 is TGTGCCAGCTCACCATCCAGGCATCAGCCCCAGCATTTT. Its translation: CASSPSRHQPQHF.

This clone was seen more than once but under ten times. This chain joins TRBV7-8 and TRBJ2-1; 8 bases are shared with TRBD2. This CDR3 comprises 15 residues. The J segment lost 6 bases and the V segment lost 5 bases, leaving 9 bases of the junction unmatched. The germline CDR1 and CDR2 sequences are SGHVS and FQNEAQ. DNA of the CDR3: TGTGCCAGCAGCCAAGGAGCGGGAGTAGGCAATGAGCAGTTCTTC. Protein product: CASSQGAGVGNEQFF.

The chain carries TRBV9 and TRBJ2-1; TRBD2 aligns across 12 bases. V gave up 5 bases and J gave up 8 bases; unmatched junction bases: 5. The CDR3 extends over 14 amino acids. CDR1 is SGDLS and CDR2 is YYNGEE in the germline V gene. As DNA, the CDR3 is TGTGCCAGCAGGACTAGCGGGAGTGTCCATGAGCAGTTCTTC. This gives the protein CASRTSGSVHEQFF.

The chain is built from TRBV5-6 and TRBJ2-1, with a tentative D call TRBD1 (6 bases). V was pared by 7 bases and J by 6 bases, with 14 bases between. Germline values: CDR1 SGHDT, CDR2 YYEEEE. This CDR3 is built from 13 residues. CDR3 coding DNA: TGTGCCAGCTCGACAGGACCTCTCAATGAGCAGTTCTTC. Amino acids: CASSTGPLNEQFF.

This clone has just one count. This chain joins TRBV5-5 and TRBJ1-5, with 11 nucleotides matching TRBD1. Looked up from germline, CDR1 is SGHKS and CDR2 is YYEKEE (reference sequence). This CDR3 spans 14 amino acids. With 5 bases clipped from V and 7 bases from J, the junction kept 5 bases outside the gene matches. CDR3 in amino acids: CASSRTGGSQPQHF. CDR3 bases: TGTGCCAGCAGTAGGACAGGGGGCAGCCAGCCCCAGCATTTT.

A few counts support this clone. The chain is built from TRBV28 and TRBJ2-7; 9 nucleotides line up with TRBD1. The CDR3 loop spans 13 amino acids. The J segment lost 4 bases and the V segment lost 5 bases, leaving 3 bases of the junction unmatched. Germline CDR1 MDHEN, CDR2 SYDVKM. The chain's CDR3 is CASSGQGIYEQYF. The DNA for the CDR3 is TGTGCCAGCAGTGGACAGGGGATTTACGAGCAGTACTTC.

In DNA form, the CDR3 reads TGCGCCAGCAGCCAGGGGACAGTCTCCTACGAGCAGTACTTC. Translated, it gives CASSQGTVSYEQYF. The chain carries TRBV4-3 and TRBJ2-7, with 7 bases identical to TRBD1. The junction had 2 bases not matched to a gene; V was cut back by 3 bases and J by 0 bases. This CDR3 contains 14 residues. Germline CDR1 and CDR2: LGHNA and YSLEER.

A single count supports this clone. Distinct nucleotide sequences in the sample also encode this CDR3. DNA for the CDR3: TGCAGCGTTGACCTCGGACAGGGGATATACTATGGCTACACCTTC. Residues: CSVDLGQGIYYGYTF. The gene calls are TRBV29-1 and TRBJ1-2, with 9 bases fitting TRBD1. This CDR3 is built from 15 residues. V shed 3 bases and J 3 bases; nucleotides not matched to a gene: 8. Germline lookup yields CDR1 SQVTM and CDR2 ANQGSEA.

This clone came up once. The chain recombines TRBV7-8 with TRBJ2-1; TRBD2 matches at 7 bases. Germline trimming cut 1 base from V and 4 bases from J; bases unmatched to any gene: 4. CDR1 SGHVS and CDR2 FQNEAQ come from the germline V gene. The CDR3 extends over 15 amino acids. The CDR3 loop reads CASSLGGRGYNEQFF. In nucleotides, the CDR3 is TGTGCCAGCAGCTTAGGTGGGAGGGGTTACAATGAGCAGTTCTTC.

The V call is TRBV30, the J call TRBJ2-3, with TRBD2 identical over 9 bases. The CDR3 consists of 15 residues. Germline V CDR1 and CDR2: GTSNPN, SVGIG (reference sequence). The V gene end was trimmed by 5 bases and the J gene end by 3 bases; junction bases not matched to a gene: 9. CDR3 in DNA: TGTGCCTGGGTCCCTATGGGACTAGCAACAGATACGCAGTATTTT. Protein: CAWVPMGLATDTQYF.